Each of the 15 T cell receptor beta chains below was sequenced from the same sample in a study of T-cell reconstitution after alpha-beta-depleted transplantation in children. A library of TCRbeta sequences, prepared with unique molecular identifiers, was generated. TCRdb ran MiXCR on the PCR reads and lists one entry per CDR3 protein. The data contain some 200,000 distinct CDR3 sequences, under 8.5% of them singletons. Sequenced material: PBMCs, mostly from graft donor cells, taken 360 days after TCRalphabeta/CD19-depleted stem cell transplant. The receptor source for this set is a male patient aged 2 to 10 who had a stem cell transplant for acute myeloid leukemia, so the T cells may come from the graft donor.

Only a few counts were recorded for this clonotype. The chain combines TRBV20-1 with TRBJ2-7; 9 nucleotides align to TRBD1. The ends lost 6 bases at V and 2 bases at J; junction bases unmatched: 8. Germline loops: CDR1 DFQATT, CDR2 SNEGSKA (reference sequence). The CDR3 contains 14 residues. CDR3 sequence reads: CSAQGQGEPYEQYF. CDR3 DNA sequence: TGCAGTGCCCAGGGACAGGGAGAACCCTACGAGCAGTACTTC.

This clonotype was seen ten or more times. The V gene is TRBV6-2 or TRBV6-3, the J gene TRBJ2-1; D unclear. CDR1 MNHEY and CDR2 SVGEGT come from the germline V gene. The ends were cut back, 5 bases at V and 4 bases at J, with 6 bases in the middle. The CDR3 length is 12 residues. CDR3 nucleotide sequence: TGTGCCAGCAGTGACAAATACAATGAGCAGTTCTTC. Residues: CASSDKYNEQFF.

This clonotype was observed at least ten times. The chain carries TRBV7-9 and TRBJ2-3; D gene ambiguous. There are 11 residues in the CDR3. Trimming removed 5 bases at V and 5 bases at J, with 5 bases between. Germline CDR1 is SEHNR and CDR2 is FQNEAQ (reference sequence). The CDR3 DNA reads TGTGCCAGCAGCCCCCAAGATACGCAGTATTTT. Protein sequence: CASSPQDTQYF. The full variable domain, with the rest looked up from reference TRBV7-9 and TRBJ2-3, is DTGVSQNPRHKITKRGQNVTFRCDPISEHNRLYWYRQTLGQGPEFLTYFQNEAQLEKSRLLSDRFSAERPKGSFSTLEIQRTEQGDSAMYLCASSPQDTQYFGPGTRLTVL.

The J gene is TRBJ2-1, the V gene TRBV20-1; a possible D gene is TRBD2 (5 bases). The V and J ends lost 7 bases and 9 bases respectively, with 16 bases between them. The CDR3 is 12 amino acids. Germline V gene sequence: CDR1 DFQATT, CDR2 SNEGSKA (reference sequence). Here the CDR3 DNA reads TGCAGTGGGCTCGGGGTAGGGTCTGAGCAGTTCTTC. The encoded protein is CSGLGVGSEQFF.

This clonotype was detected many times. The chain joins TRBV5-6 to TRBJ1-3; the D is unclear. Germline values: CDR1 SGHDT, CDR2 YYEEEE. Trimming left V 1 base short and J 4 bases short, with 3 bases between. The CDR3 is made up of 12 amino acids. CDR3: CASSLRGNTIYF. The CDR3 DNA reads TGTGCCAGCAGCTTGAGGGGAAACACCATATATTTT. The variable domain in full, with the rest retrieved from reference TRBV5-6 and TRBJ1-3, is DAGVTQSPTHLIKTRGQQVTLRCSPKSGHDTVSWYQQALGQGPQFIFQYYEEEERQRGNFPDRFSGHQFPNYSSELNVNALLLGDSALYLCASSLRGNTIYFGEGSWLTVV.

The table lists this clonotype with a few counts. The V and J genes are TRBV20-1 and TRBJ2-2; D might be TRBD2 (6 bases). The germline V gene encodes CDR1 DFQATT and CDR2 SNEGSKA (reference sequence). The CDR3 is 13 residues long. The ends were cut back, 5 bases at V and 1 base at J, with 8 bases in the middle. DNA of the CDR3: TGCAGTGCTGTTAGCGGGAACACCGGGGAGCTGTTTTTT. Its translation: CSAVSGNTGELFF.

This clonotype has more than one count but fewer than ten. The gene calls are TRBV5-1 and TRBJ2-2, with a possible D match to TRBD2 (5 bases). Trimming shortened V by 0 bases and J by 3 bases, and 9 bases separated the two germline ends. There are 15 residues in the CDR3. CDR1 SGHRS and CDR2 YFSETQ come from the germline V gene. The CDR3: CASSLDGGDTGELFF. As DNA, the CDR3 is TGCGCCAGCAGCTTGGATGGAGGTGACACCGGGGAGCTGTTTTTT.

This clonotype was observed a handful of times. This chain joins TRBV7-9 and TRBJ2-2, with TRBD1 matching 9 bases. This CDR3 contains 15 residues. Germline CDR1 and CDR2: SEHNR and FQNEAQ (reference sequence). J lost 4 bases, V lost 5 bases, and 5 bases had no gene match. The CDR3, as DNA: TGTGCCAGCAGCCCTACAGGGGGCCCCACCGGGGAGCTGTTTTTT. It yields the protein CASSPTGGPTGELFF. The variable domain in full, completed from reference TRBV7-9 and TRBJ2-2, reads DTGVSQNPRHKITKRGQNVTFRCDPISEHNRLYWYRQTLGQGPEFLTYFQNEAQLEKSRLLSDRFSAERPKGSFSTLEIQRTEQGDSAMYLCASSPTGGPTGELFFGEGSRLTVL.

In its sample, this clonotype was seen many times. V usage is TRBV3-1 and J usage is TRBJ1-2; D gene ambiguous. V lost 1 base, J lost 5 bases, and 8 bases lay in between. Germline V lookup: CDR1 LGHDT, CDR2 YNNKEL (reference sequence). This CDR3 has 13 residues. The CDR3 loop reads CASSQAQGYGYTF. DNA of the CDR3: TGTGCCAGCAGCCAAGCCCAAGGTTATGGCTACACCTTC.

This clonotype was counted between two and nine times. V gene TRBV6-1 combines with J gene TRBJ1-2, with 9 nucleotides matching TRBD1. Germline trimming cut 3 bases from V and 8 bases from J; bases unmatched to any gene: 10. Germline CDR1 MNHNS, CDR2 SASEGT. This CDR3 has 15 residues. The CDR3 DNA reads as TGTGCCAGCAGTGAGGGGACAGGGAGTATTACGGGCTACACCTTC. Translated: CASSEGTGSITGYTF.

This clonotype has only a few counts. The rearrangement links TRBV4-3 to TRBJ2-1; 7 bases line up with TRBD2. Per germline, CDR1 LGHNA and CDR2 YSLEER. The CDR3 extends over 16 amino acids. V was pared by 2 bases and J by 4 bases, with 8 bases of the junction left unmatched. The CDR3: CASSQRKAGSYNEQFF. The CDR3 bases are TGCGCCAGCAGCCAAAGGAAAGCGGGAAGTTACAATGAGCAGTTCTTC.

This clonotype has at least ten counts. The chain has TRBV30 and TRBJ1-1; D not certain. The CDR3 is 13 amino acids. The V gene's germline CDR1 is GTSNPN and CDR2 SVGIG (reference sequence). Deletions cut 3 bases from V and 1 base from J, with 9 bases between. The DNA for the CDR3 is TGTGCCTGGAGACCCGGGAGGAACACTGAAGCTTTCTTT. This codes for CAWRPGRNTEAFF. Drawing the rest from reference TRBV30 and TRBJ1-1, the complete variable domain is SQTIHQWPATLVQPVGSPLSLECTVEGTSNPNLYWYRQAAGRGLQLLFYSVGIGQISSEVPQNLSASRPQDRQFILSSKKLLLSDSGFYLCAWRPGRNTEAFFGQGTRLTVV.

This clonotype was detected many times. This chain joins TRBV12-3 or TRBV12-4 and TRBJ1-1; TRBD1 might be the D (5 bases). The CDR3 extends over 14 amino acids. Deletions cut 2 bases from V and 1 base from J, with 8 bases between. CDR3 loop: CASSLRQTNTEAFF. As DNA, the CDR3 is TGTGCCAGCAGTTTAAGACAGACGAACACTGAAGCTTTCTTT.

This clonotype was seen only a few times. CDR3 DNA sequence: TGTGCCAGCAGCTTAAACAGGGGCTTGGGCATTCAGTACTTC. Translation gives CASSLNRGLGIQYF. The J gene is TRBJ2-4, the V gene TRBV7-6; 7 bases map to TRBD1. The germline gives CDR1 SGHVS, CDR2 FNYEAQ. The V segment lost 2 bases and the J segment 9 bases; nucleotides outside the gene matches: 7. The CDR3 sequence is 14 residues long. Full variable domain (outside the CDR3, taken from reference TRBV7-6 and TRBJ2-4): GAGVSQSPRYKVTKRGQDVALRCDPISGHVSLYWYRQALGQGPEFLTYFNYEAQQDKSGLPNDRFSAERPEGSISTLTIQRTEQRDSAMYRCASSLNRGLGIQYFGAGTRLSVL.

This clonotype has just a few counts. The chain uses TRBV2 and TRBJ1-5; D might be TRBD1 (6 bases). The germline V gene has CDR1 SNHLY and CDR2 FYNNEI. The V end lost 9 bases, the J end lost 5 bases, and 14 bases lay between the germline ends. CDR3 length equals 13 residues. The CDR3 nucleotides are TGTGCCAGTAGGGGGATCCTCGATCAGCCCCAGCATTTT. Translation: CASRGILDQPQHF.